Presented here are 5 T cell receptor beta chains from one specimen sequenced in a study of Graves' ophthalmopathy and Graves' hyperthyroidism. Scientists amplified the TCR beta CDR3 regions from RNA transcripts. Amplification began with first-round RT-PCR using HTBI primers, then second-round multiplex PCR was performed. One entry per CDR3 protein results from TCRdb running MiXCR on the multiplex PCR reads. The repertoire has under 350,000 distinct CDR3 sequences, roughly 16% of them found once; the top ten carry roughly 12%. Input material: peripheral blood. The source of these receptors is an adult man with Graves' ophthalmopathy.

This clonotype was observed at least ten times. V is TRBV30 and J is TRBJ2-7; possible D gene TRBD1, 5 bases. V lost 2 bases and J 7 bases, leaving 24 bases between the germline ends. Germline V gives CDR1 GTSNPN, CDR2 SVGIG (reference sequence). The CDR3 is 16 residues long. The CDR3 protein is CAWSRVGRAAVREQYF. CDR3 in DNA: TGTGCCTGGAGTCGAGTTGGCAGGGCCGCCGTTCGTGAGCAGTACTTC.

This clonotype has just a few counts. Mismatch with germline at one junction end may stem from a read error. The chain carries TRBV29-1 and TRBJ2-7, with TRBD1 identical over 8 bases. CDR1 and CDR2 (germline): SQVTM, ANQGSEA. This CDR3 contains 13 residues. The CDR3, as DNA: TGCAGCGTTGATGGACAGGGCGGGTACGAGCAGTCCTTC. Amino acids: CSVDGQGGYEQSF.

This clonotype has at least ten counts. This chain connects TRBV6-5 to TRBJ2-6, with TRBD1 matching 7 bases. Germline V gives CDR1 MNHEY, CDR2 SVGAGI. The junction had 6 bases not matched to a gene; V was cut back by 5 bases and J by 2 bases. The CDR3 sequence is 16 residues long. Written as DNA, the CDR3 is TGTGCCAGCAGTCTAGGGGGCTTAACTGGGGCCAACGTCCTGACTTTC. As protein: CASSLGGLTGANVLTF.

The sample holds many counts of this clonotype. The chain uses TRBV6-5 and TRBJ1-2; a weak D match, TRBD1 (6 bases). The CDR3 consists of 14 residues. The V and J ends lost 3 bases and 12 bases respectively, with 20 bases between them. Germline V gene lookup returns CDR1 MNHEY and CDR2 SVGAGI. Here the CDR3 DNA reads TGTGCCAGCAGTTATCGCAAACAACAGGGTTTGGACACCTTC. This gives the protein CASSYRKQQGLDTF.

This clonotype came up many times. The chain links TRBV20-1 to TRBJ1-5; no clear D. Looked up from germline, CDR1 is DFQATT and CDR2 is SNEGSKA (reference sequence). The CDR3 length is 13 residues. V was shortened by 3 bases and J by 3 bases, with 9 bases between the two germline ends. CDR3 bases: TGCAGTGCTAGTCCCGGATACAATCAGCCCCAGCATTTT. Amino acids: CSASPGYNQPQHF.